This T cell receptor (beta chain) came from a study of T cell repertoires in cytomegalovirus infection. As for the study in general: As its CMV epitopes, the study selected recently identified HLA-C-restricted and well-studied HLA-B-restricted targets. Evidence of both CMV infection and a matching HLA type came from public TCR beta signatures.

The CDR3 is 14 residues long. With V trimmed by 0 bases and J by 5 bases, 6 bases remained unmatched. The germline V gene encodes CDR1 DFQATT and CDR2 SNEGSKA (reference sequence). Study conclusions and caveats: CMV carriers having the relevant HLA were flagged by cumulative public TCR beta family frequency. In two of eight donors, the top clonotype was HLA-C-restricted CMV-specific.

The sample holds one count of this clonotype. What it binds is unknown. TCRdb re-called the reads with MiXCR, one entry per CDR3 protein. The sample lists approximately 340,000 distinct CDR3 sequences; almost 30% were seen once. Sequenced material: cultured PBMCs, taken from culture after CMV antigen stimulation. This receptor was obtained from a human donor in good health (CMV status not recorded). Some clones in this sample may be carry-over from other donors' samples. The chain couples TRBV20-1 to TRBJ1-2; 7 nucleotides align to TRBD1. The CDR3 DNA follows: TGCAGTGCTAGAGAATGGGACAGTCTTTATGGCTACACCTTC. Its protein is CSAREWDSLYGYTF.